Below are 8 T cell receptor beta chains sequenced from a single sample in a study of circulating CD8 cells and anti-PD-1 response in melanoma. Using approximately 15 ng of total RNA, TCR libraries were made with the QIAseq Immune Repertoire TCR panel. TCRdb re-called the reads with MiXCR, one entry per CDR3 protein. The sample holds several hundred distinct CDR3 sequences; around 6% are singletons and the top ten take around a sixth. From live CD3+CD8+TCRalphabeta+ cells, four PD-1 and/or TIGIT subsets were sorted. The sequences come from CD8+ T cells from PBMCs, collected at baseline or after one month of anti-PD-1 therapy (not recorded which). These TCRs come from a human donor with melanoma.

There are a few counts of this clonotype. The J gene is TRBJ2-1, the V gene TRBV9; 7 bases line up with TRBD1. The CDR3 runs 16 residues. V shed 3 bases, J shed 8 bases, and the junction held 14 bases outside the gene matches. From germline, CDR1 is SGDLS and CDR2 YYNGEE. The DNA for the CDR3 is TGTGCCAGCAGCGAGAACTTAAGGGGGCGCCGAGATGAGCAGTTCTTC. It yields the protein CASSENLRGRRDEQFF.

Relative to its sample, this clonotype is medium-sized (0.01 to 0.1%). The CDR3 nucleotides read TGCAGACTCGAGGGGAGTTATGGAGATACGCAGTATTTT. This codes for CRLEGSYGDTQYF. The chain has TRBV20-1 and TRBJ2-3; D possibly matches TRBD1 or TRBD2 (5 bases each). CDR1 and CDR2 from the germline V gene are DFQATT and SNEGSKA (reference sequence). The CDR3 totals 13 residues.

By share, this clonotype ranks as large. CDR3 nucleotide sequence: TGTGCCAGCAGTTTACCCCTACTAGCGGGGGAGACCCAGTACTTC. Its translation: CASSLPLLAGETQYF. The chain joins TRBV28 to TRBJ2-5; 10 bases map to TRBD2. The ends lost 2 bases at V and 5 bases at J; junction bases unmatched: 5. Germline loops: CDR1 MDHEN, CDR2 SYDVKM. This CDR3 contains 15 residues.

As to this clonotype: This may stem from a read error, because a much larger clone lies one nucleotide away. This CDR3 is missing its conserved last phenylalanine or tryptophan, likely due to a read error. This chain joins TRBV29-1 and TRBJ2-5; possibly TRBD2 for D (5 bases). V lost 0 bases and J 1 base, leaving 9 bases between the germline ends. This CDR3 spans 14 amino acids. Germline values: CDR1 SQVTM, CDR2 ANQGSEA. The CDR3 reads CSVEDLSAQETQYC. The CDR3 region has the DNA TGCAGCGTTGAAGATCTTAGCGCCCAAGAGACCCAGTACTGC.

This clonotype is large (0.1 to 1%) in the sample. The J gene is TRBJ1-1, the V gene TRBV7-3, with D tentatively TRBD1 (6 bases). The CDR3 covers 13 residues. Trimming took 5 bases from V and 2 from J, leaving 9 bases between them. The germline V gene has CDR1 SGHTA and CDR2 FQGTGA. CDR3 in DNA: TGTGCCAGCAGCCTGGACAGTAACACTGAAGCTTTCTTT. As protein: CASSLDSNTEAFF. Full variable domain (rest looked up from reference TRBV7-3 and TRBJ1-1): GAGVSQTPSNKVTEKGKYVELRCDPISGHTALYWYRQSLGQGPEFLIYFQGTGAADDSGLPNDRFFAVRPEGSVSTLKIQRTERGDSAVYLCASSLDSNTEAFFGQGTRLTVV.

A few counts support this clonotype. The chain is built from TRBV28 and TRBJ2-2; D perhaps matches TRBD1 (5 bases). V dropped 3 bases and J dropped 9 bases, with 8 bases sitting between them. CDR1 is MDHEN, CDR2 SYDVKM, per germline. The CDR3 spans 12 residues. The CDR3 DNA reads as TGTGCCAGCAGTTTTAGGGGTCGGGAGCTGTTTTTT. This gives the protein CASSFRGRELFF.

The sample holds a few counts of this clonotype. The chain recombines TRBV13 with TRBJ1-1; weak D call: TRBD1 (6 bases). V was pared by 3 bases and J by 3 bases, with 17 bases between. Germline assignment: CDR1 PRHDT and CDR2 FYEKMQ (reference sequence). The CDR3 covers 16 residues. CDR3 sequence: CASSLGANREDTEAFF. The CDR3 DNA sequence: TGTGCCAGCAGCTTGGGGGCTAACAGGGAGGACACTGAAGCTTTCTTT.

Sample share makes this clonotype large. This chain connects TRBV7-2 to TRBJ2-7; 11 bases match TRBD2. This CDR3 region has 15 residues. J lost 6 bases, V lost 6 bases, and 10 bases had no gene match. The germline V gene has CDR1 SGHTA and CDR2 FQGNSA. The CDR3 DNA follows: TGTGCCAGCAGAGCACTAGCGGGAGATATGAGCGAGCAGTACTTC. Translating gives CASRALAGDMSEQYF.